This TCR beta chain was captured by sequencing in a study of blood T cell repertoires in COVID-19. Study-level background: Both acute and convalescent COVID-19 samples were obtained from the United States, Italy and Spain. Sample material is recorded as cDNA or gDNA derived from T cells, B-cell-depleted T cells, or PBMCs.

Method: immunoSEQ multiplex PCR; TCRdb's copy keeps in-frame clones and lacks some. The table has 90,000 to 120,000 clones, 80% to 85% seen once; the top ten hold over 4%. The CDR3 has 15 residues. Germline V gene sequence: CDR1 SGHVS, CDR2 FNYEAQ. V shed 5 bases, J shed 4 bases, and the junction held 7 bases outside the gene matches. The clonotype comes from a human donor in a cohort sampled during active COVID-19. The specimen sequenced was peripheral blood. The genes are TRBV7-6 and TRBJ2-1; 8 bases are a match to TRBD1. CDR3 region: CASSQNRGVYNEQFF. The DNA of the CDR3 is TGTGCCAGCAGCCAGAACAGGGGGGTATACAATGAGCAGTTCTTC.